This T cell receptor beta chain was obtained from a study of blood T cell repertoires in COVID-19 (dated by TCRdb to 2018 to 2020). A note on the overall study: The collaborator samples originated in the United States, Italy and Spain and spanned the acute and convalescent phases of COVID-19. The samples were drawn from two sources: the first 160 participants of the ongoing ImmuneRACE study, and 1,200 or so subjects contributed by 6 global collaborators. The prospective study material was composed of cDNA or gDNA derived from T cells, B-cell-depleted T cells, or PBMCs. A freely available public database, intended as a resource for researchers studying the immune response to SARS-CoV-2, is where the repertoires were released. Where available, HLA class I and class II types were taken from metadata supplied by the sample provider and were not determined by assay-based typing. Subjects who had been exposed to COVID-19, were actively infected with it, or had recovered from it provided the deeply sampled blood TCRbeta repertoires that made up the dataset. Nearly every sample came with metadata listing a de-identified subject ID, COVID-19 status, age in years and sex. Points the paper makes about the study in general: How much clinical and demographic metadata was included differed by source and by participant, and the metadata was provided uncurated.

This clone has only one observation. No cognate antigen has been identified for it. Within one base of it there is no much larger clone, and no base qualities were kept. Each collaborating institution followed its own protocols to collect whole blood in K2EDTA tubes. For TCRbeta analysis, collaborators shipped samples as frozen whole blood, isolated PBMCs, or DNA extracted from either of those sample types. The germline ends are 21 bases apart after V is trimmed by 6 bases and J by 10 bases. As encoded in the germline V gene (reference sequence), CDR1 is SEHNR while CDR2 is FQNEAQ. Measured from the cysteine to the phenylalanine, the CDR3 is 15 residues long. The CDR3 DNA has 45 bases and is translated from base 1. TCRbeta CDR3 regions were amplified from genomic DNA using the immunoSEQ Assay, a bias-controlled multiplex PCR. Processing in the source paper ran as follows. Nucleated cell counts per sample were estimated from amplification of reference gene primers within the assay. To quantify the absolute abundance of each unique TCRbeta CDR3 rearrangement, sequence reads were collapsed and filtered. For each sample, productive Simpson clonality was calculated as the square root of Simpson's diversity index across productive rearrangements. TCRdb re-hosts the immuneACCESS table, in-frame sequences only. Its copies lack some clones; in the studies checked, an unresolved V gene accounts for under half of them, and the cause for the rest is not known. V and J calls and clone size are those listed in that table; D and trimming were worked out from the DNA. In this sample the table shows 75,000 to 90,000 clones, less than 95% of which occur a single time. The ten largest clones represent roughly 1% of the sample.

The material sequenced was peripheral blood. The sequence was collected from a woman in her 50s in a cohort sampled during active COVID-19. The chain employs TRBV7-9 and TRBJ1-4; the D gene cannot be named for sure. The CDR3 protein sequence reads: CASRSLAGPEGKLFF. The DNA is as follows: TGTGCCAGCAGGTCTCTAGCCGGGCCAGAAGGAAAACTGTTTTTT. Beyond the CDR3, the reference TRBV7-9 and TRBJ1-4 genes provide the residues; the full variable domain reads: DTGVSQNPRHKITKRGQNVTFRCDPISEHNRLYWYRQTLGQGPEFLTYFQNEAQLEKSRLLSDRFSAERPKGSFSTLEIQRTEQGDSAMYLCASRSLAGPEGKLFFGSGTQLSVL.